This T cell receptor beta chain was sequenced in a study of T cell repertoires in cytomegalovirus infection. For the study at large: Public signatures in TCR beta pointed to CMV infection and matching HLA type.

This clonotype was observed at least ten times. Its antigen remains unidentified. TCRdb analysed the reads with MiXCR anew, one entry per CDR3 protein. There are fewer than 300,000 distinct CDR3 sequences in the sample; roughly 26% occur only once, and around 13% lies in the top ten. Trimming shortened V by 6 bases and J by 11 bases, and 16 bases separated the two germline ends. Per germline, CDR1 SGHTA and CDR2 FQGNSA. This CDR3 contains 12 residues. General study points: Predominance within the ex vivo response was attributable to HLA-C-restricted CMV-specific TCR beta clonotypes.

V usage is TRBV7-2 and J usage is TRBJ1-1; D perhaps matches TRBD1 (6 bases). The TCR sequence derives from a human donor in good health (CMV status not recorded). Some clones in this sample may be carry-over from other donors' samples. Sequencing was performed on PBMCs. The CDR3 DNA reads TGTGCCAGCAGTTCTCGGGGGGCGAATGCTTTCTTT. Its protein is CASSSRGANAFF.